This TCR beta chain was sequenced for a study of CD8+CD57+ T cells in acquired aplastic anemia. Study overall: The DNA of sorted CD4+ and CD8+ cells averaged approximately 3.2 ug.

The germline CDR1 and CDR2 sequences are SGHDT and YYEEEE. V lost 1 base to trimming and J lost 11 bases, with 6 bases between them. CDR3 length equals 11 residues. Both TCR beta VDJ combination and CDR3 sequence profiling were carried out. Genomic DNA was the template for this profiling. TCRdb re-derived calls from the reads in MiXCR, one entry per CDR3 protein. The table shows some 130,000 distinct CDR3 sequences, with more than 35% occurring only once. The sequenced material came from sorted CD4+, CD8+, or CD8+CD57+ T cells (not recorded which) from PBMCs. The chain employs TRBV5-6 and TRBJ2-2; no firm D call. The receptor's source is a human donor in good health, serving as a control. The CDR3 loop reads CASSLWSELFF. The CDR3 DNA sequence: TGTGCCAGCAGCTTGTGGTCAGAGCTGTTTTTT. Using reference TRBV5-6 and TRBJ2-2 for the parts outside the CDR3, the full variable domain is DAGVTQSPTHLIKTRGQQVTLRCSPKSGHDTVSWYQQALGQGPQFIFQYYEEEERQRGNFPDRFSGHQFPNYSSELNVNALLLGDSALYLCASSLWSELFFGEGSRLTVL.